This section outlines one T cell receptor beta chain sequence together with its context. The antigen remains unidentified. Every donor was a Caucasian adult from Nashville, Tennessee. It was at deep level that the assay was run. Measured with immunoSEQ multiplex PCR; TCRdb has only the in-frame clones, and not every one. Of 500,000 to 650,000 clones listed, roughly four fifths are singletons. Germline V gene data show CDR1 as MDHEN and CDR2 as SYDVKM. The CDR3 covers 14 residues. The V and J ends lost 2 bases and 8 bases respectively, with 10 bases between them. These data come from a study of shared clonotypes between healthy human individuals. Across the whole study: The composition of the donors was a couple of women and a few men aged 18 to 49. Study findings and constraints: Sampling covered blood only; tissue repertoires likely differ.

The chain couples TRBV28 to TRBJ1-6; TRBD1 might be the D (6 bases). This clonotype originated in a woman aged 40 to 50 in good health. Some clones in this sample may be carry-over from other donors' samples. The sequenced sample consisted of PBMCs. The CDR3 sequence: CASSLGQRYSPLHF. CDR3 in DNA: TGTGCCAGCAGTTTAGGACAGCGCTATTCACCCCTCCACTTT. Full variable domain (rest looked up from reference TRBV28 and TRBJ1-6): DVKVTQSSRYLVKRTGEKVFLECVQDMDHENMFWYRQDPGLGLRLIYFSYDVKMKEKGDIPEGYSVSREKKERFSLILESASTNQTSMYLCASSLGQRYSPLHFGNGTRLTVT.